Listed below are T cell receptor beta chains from one sample, sequenced in a study of cytomegalovirus exposure and HLA in healthy donors. Sequenced by immunoSEQ multiplex PCR; TCRdb stores in-frame clones only, minus some. The data show fewer than 200,000 clones, about 78% seen once. Sequencing input: PBMCs. The receptors stem from a man aged 55-75 years in good health and CMV-seronegative. Both conserved end residues are part of each CDR3. The D gene is left open where the match is weak. Size tells how often a clone was seen (once, few, many) or the class of an expanded clone, and some rows leave it out.

V	D	size	length	J	CDR3	DNA
TRBV6-6	TRBD1	.	16	TRBJ2-2	CASSPGQGANTGELFF	TGTGCCAGCAGCCCCGGACAGGGGGCGAACACCGGGGAGCTGTTTTTT
TRBV10-3	TRBD1	.	19	TRBJ2-6	CAISESPGQGAPGANVLTF	TGTGCCATCAGTGAGTCCCCCGGACAGGGGGCCCCTGGGGCCAACGTCCTGACTTTC
TRBV25-1	.	.	15	TRBJ2-7	CASSVAIGFGYEQYF	TGTGCCAGCAGTGTGGCTATCGGGTTTGGCTACGAGCAGTACTTC
TRBV19	TRBD2	.	17	TRBJ2-5	CASSERTSGRAGETQYF	TGTGCCAGTAGTGAGCGGACTAGCGGGAGGGCCGGGGAGACCCAGTACTTC
TRBV7-8	.	.	15	TRBJ2-5	CASSSRTGPQETQYF	TGTGCCAGCAGCTCCCGGACTGGTCCACAAGAGACCCAGTACTTC
TRBV6-5	.	.	14	TRBJ1-2	CASSYEAGRVGYTF	TGTGCCAGCAGTTACGAAGCGGGGCGGGTTGGCTACACCTTC
TRBV7-9	.	few	16	TRBJ1-5	CSSSLGLGDSNQPQHF	TGTTCCAGCAGCCTTGGCTTAGGGGATAGCAATCAGCCCCAGCATTTT
TRBV5-1	.	.	14	TRBJ2-7	CASSLQVCSYEQYF	TGCGCCAGCAGCTTGCAGGTTTGCTCCTACGAGCAGTACTTC
TRBV5-1	.	.	12	TRBJ2-5	CASSLARETQYF	TGCGCCAGCAGCTTGGCCCGAGAGACCCAGTACTTC
TRBV5-1	.	.	12	TRBJ2-2	CASSFDTGELFF	TGCGCCAGCAGCTTCGACACCGGGGAGCTGTTTTTT
TRBV14	TRBD2	.	17	TRBJ2-2	CASSRGTSGRAFRELFF	TGTGCCAGCAGCCGCGGGACTAGCGGGAGGGCCTTTCGGGAGCTGTTTTTT
TRBV5-1	TRBD2	.	22	TRBJ2-3	CASSLARRGGTSGVGGTDTQYF	TGCGCCAGCAGCTTGGCACGGCGTGGCGGGACTAGCGGCGTCGGTGGCACAGATACGCAGTATTTT
TRBV4-2	.	.	17	TRBJ1-3	CASSQAPGGVSGNTIYF	TGTGCCAGCAGCCAAGCCCCGGGGGGGGTTAGCGGAAACACCATATATTTT
TRBV5-1	.	.	13	TRBJ2-7	CASSADNSYEQYF	TGCGCCAGCAGCGCAGACAACTCCTACGAGCAGTACTTC
TRBV6-5	.	.	16	TRBJ1-1	CASSYSVGRLNTEAFF	TGTGCCAGCAGTTACTCGGTCGGCAGGTTGAACACTGAAGCTTTCTTT
TRBV19	.	.	13	TRBJ1-2	CANPRRDFYGYTF	TGTGCCAACCCCCGGAGGGATTTCTATGGCTACACCTTC
TRBV6-1	TRBD1	.	13	TRBJ1-2	CASKVGQGYGYTF	TGTGCCAGCAAGGTGGGACAGGGCTATGGCTACACCTTC
TRBV4-2	TRBD1	.	16	TRBJ1-2	CASSQGPGGGYDGYTF	TGTGCCAGCAGCCAAGGTCCAGGGGGCGGGTATGATGGCTACACCTTC
TRBV6-1	TRBD1	many	18	TRBJ1-6	CASSELVRVDRGNSPLHF	TGTGCCAGCAGTGAACTAGTACGGGTGGACAGGGGCAATTCACCCCTCCACTTT
TRBV7-2	.	.	13	TRBJ1-2	CASSPLTDYGYTF	TGTGCCAGCAGCCCGCTGACAGATTATGGCTACACCTTC
TRBV7-9	.	.	18	TRBJ1-5	CASSQHTPKQGYNQPQHF	TGTGCCAGCAGCCAACACACCCCGAAACAGGGCTACAATCAGCCCCAGCATTTT
TRBV2	TRBD2	.	15	TRBJ2-7	CASSYGLAETYEQYF	TGTGCCAGCAGTTACGGACTAGCGGAAACCTACGAGCAGTACTTC
TRBV4-1	.	few	15	TRBJ1-6	CASSQVREYNSPLHF	TGCGCCAGCAGCCAAGTTCGGGAATATAATTCACCCCTCCACTTT
TRBV9	TRBD1	.	15	TRBJ2-2	CASTRQGANTGELFF	TGTGCCAGCACGCGACAGGGGGCGAACACCGGGGAGCTGTTTTTT
TRBV30	TRBD2	.	13	TRBJ2-7	CAWWTGGPYEQYF	TGTGCTTGGTGGACGGGGGGGCCCTACGAGCAGTACTTC
TRBV6-1	.	once	15	TRBJ2-7	CASTDRQAYTYEQYF	TGTGCCAGCACGGATAGACAAGCCTACACCTACGAGCAGTACTTC
TRBV18	.	.	15	TRBJ2-3	CASSLNRLSTDTQYF	TGTGCCAGCTCCCTAAACCGTCTTAGCACAGATACGCAGTATTTT
TRBV7-9	.	.	15	TRBJ1-2	CASSFDGGDNYGYTF	TGTGCCAGCAGCTTCGACGGGGGGGATAACTATGGCTACACCTTC
TRBV5-4	.	once	17	TRBJ1-1	CASSLGTGPLMNTEAFF	TGTGCCAGCAGCTTGGGAACAGGGCCCCTTATGAACACTGAAGCTTTCTTT
TRBV9	.	.	16	TRBJ2-3	CASSVAGTNPTDTQYF	TGTGCCAGCAGCGTAGCCGGGACAAACCCCACAGATACGCAGTATTTT
TRBV4-1	TRBD1	.	13	TRBJ2-3	CASSGQGPDTQYF	TGCGCCAGCAGCGGACAGGGGCCAGATACGCAGTATTTT
TRBV6-5	TRBD1	.	14	TRBJ1-1	CASRGDRASTEAFF	TGTGCCAGCAGAGGGGACAGGGCCTCCACTGAAGCTTTCTTT
TRBV6-1	.	.	16	TRBJ1-5	CASSEEPGWNNQPQHF	TGTGCCAGCAGTGAAGAGCCAGGGTGGAACAATCAGCCCCAGCATTTT
TRBV19	.	.	14	TRBJ1-5	CASSIQSSNQPQHF	TGTGCCAGTAGTATACAGTCTAGCAATCAGCCCCAGCATTTT
TRBV9	TRBD1	.	15	TRBJ2-7	CASSVANGQGYEQYF	TGTGCCAGCAGCGTAGCTAATGGACAGGGATACGAGCAGTACTTC
TRBV29-1	TRBD2	.	15	TRBJ2-3	CSVVLAGGPPDTQYF	TGCAGCGTTGTCCTAGCGGGAGGGCCTCCAGATACGCAGTATTTT
TRBV4-2	TRBD1	few	15	TRBJ2-7	CASMVDRQGAYEQYF	TGTGCCAGCATGGTGGATCGACAGGGGGCCTACGAGCAGTACTTC
TRBV10-3	.	.	13	TRBJ1-5	CAISVGSNQPQHF	TGTGCCATCAGTGTTGGCAGCAATCAGCCCCAGCATTTT
TRBV6-4	TRBD1	.	15	TRBJ2-7	CANQREGQGVSEQYF	TGTGCCAACCAAAGAGAGGGACAGGGGGTGTCCGAGCAGTACTTC
TRBV28	TRBD1	once	15	TRBJ2-7	CASSLIDRGENEQYF	TGTGCCAGCAGTTTAATAGACAGGGGCGAGAACGAGCAGTACTTC